The text below deals with one T cell receptor beta chain. What antigen it recognizes has not been identified. No base quality values were provided; no much bigger clone lies one nucleotide off. Library preparation was by PCR. At the Johns Hopkins FTIC core, DNA from the cultured CD4+ T cells underwent TCR sequencing with the Oncomine TCR Beta short-read assay. The QIAamp micro DNA kit was used to extract genomic DNA from the cultured CD4+ T cells. The Oncomine TCR Beta libraries from cultured CD4+ T cells were pooled using unique dual indexes and then sequenced on an Illumina iSeq 100. Turning to the authors' computational methods: Non-productive sequences were removed, and CDR3s that did not start with C, did not end with F or W, or were shorter than 7 amino acids were discarded. Antigen-specific clonotypes were identified using the MANAFEST web application through comparison of peptide-stimulated wells with reference and other culture wells. To be called positive, a clone needed an FDR below 0.05, an odds ratio above 5, and a productive frequency above 0.1% in at least two of three replicate wells. Clonotypes that were significantly expanded in both SARS-CoV-2 spike wells and at least one common cold coronavirus spike condition were defined as cross-reactive. Levenshtein distances (stringdist) and unrooted phylogenetic trees (ape) in R version 3.6.1 were used to assess CDR3 homology. TCRdb applied fastp at Q25 and MiXCR to the public reads, then kept only in-frame beta chains. One record per CDR3 amino acid sequence lists the most common genes and DNA. These V and J calls originate from TCRdb's pipeline instead of the authors' own analysis. This sample is represented by just over 20,000 distinct CDR3 sequences; less than 80% of them were singletons. The ten largest clones add up to roughly 23% of the sample.

The V and J ends are trimmed by 0 bases and 7 bases, leaving 12 bases between them. The CDR3 measures 13 amino acids from cysteine to phenylalanine. Only the CDR3 DNA stays, 39 bases, in frame from base 1. According to the germline V gene (reference sequence), CDR1 reads GTSNPN and CDR2 reads SVGIG. The treatment or condition label here, explained by the study, means: approximately 9-day PBMC culture with coronavirus spike peptide pools or control peptides (ViraFEST assay). The ViraFEST assay, used in the study, expanded antigen-specific T cells with peptide pools and then identified the expanded clonotypes through TCR sequencing. Negative nucleocapsid antibody tests before and after vaccination confirmed that the healthy vaccine recipients had no prior SARS-CoV-2 infection. Each well held more than 1.5 million PBMCs cultured in IMDM containing roughly 5% human AB serum and roughly 9.7 IU/ml IL-2, with 7.5 to 10 ug/ml peptide pools added. On days 3 and 7, half of the culture medium was replaced with fresh IL-2-containing medium. After roughly 11 days of culture, CD4+ T cells were isolated by negative selection with the EasySep CD4+ T cell isolation kit. Ficoll-Paque Plus gradient centrifugation was used to isolate PBMCs from whole blood, and the isolated PBMCs were then either used fresh or cryopreserved at -140C. Triplicate wells were generally used for each culture condition.

This sample is drawn from a study of vaccination and CD4 T cells after COVID-19 (dated by TCRdb to between 2021 and 2023). General notes on the study: In the convalescent cohort there were six males and four females, among whom were two Hispanic individuals, seven Caucasians, two Asians and one multiracial person. Post-COVID blood samples from convalescent patients were collected a median of around 100 days after diagnosis, with a range of roughly 30 to 161 days. Culture stimuli were overlapping spike peptide pools from SARS-CoV-2 and from the common cold coronaviruses HCoV-NL63, HCoV-OC43 and HCoV-229E. Post-vaccine blood samples were obtained a median of about 70 days after the second vaccine dose, with a range of about 13 to 241 days. As controls, cultures received a CEFX viral epitope pool (the positive control), an HIV-1 Nef peptide pool (the negative control), or no peptide at all. Each participant got two doses of either the Pfizer-BioNTech BNT162b2 vaccine (n=8) or the Moderna mRNA-1273 vaccine (n=2). In nine to eleven COVID-19 convalescent patients and a handful of infection-naive healthy vaccine recipients, researchers compared the spike-specific CD4+ TCR repertoire from before mRNA vaccination with the repertoire from after. Results the study describes overall, beyond this receptor: In convalescent patients, nearly all vaccine-specific clones (304 of 307) were found to be mono-reactive for SARS-CoV-2 spike rather than cross-reactive with common cold coronaviruses. In convalescent patients, a median roughly 85% of post-vaccine SARS-CoV-2-reactive clones were detected only after vaccination, suggesting vaccine-specific priming. The number of convalescent patients in the study was relatively small, and the study did not examine early timepoints following natural infection. The median number of SARS-CoV-2-reactive clonotypes rose from under 25 after infection to 35 to 45 after vaccination, but the change was not significant.

This clonotype originated in a human donor who received a COVID-19 vaccine. Here the sequenced sample was CD4+ T cells from blood, cultured in vitro, taken before SARS-CoV-2 vaccination. The sequence is built from TRBV30 and TRBJ1-2; tentative D gene TRBD1, with 5 bases matching. The DNA sequence follows: TGTGCCTGGAGTGTAGGCAGGGAGGGTGGCTACACCTTC. Its translation is CAWSVGREGGYTF.